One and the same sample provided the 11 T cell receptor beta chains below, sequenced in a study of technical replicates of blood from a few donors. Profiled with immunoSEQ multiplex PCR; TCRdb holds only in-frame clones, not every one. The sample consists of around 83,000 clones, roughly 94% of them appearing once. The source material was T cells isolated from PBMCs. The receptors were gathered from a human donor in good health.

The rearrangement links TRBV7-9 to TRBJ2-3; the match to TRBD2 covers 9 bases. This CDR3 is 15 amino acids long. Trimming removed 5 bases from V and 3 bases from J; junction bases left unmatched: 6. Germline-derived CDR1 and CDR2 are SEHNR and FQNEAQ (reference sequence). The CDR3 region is CASSPSGVSTDTQYF. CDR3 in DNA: TGTGCCAGCAGCCCTAGCGGGGTTTCTACAGATACGCAGTATTTT. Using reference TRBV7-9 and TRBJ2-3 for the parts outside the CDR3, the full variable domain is DTGVSQNPRHKITKRGQNVTFRCDPISEHNRLYWYRQTLGQGPEFLTYFQNEAQLEKSRLLSDRFSAERPKGSFSTLEIQRTEQGDSAMYLCASSPSGVSTDTQYFGPGTRLTVL.

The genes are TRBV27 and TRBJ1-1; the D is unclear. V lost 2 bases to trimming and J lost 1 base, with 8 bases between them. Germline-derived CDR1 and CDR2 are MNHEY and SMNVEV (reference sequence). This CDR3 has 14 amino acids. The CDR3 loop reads CASSLGEWNTEAFF. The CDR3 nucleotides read TGTGCCAGCAGTTTAGGGGAGTGGAACACTGAAGCTTTCTTT.

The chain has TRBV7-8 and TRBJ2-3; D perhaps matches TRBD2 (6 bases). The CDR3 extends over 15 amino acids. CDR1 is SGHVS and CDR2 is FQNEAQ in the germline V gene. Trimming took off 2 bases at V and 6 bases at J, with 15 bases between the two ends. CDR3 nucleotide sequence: TGTGCCAGCAGCTTATGGGGGGTGGGTGCGGATACGCAGTATTTT. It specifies CASSLWGVGADTQYF. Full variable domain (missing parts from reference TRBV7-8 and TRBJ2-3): GAGVSQSPRYKVAKRGQDVALRCDPISGHVSLFWYQQALGQGPEFLTYFQNEAQLDKSGLPSDRFFAERPEGSVSTLKIQRTQQEDSAVYLCASSLWGVGADTQYFGPGTRLTVL.

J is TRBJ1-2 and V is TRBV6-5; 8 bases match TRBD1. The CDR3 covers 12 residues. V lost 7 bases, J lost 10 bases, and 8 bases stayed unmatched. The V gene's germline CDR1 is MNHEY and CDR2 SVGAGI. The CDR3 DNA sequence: TGTGCCAGCACCCTGGACAGGGTCTACTACACCTTC. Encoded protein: CASTLDRVYYTF.

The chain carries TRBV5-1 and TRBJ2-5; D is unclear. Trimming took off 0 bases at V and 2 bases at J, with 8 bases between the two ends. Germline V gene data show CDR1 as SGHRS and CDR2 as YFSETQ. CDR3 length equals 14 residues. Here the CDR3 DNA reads TGCGCCAGCAGCTTGGGACACAGACAAGAGACCCAGTACTTC. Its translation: CASSLGHRQETQYF.

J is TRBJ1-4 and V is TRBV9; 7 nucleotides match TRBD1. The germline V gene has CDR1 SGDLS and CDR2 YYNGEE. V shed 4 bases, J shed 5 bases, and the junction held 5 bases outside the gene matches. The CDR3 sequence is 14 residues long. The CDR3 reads CASSTDRENEKLFF. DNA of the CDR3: TGTGCCAGCAGCACAGACAGGGAGAATGAAAAACTGTTTTTT.

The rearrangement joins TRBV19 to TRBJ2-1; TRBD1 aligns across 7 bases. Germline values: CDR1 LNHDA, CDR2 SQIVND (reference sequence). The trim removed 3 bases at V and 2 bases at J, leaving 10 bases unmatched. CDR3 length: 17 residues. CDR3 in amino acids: CASSIPTGDWTYNEQFF. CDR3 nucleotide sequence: TGTGCCAGTAGTATTCCCACAGGGGATTGGACCTACAATGAGCAGTTCTTC.

Written as DNA, the CDR3 is TGTGCCAGCAGCGGTAACACACAAGGAGTTCTGGGGGAGCTGTTTTTT. It translates to CASSGNTQGVLGELFF. The rearrangement joins TRBV9 to TRBJ2-2, with no clear D. Trimming pared 3 bases from V and 8 bases from J, leaving 20 bases between. There are 16 residues in the CDR3. CDR1 and CDR2 from the germline V gene are SGDLS and YYNGEE.

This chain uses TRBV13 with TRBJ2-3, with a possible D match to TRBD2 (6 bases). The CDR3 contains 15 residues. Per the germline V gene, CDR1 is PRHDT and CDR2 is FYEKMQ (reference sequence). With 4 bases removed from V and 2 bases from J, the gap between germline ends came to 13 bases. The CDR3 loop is CASSSHSGPTDTQYF. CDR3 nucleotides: TGTGCCAGCAGCTCTCATAGCGGTCCCACAGATACGCAGTATTTT.

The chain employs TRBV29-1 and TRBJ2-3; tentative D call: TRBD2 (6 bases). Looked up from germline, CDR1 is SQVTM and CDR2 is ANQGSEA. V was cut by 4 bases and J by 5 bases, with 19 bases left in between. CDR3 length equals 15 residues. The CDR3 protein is CSVVPGTSPGDTQYF. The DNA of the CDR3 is TGCAGCGTTGTCCCCGGGACTTCCCCGGGAGATACGCAGTATTTT.

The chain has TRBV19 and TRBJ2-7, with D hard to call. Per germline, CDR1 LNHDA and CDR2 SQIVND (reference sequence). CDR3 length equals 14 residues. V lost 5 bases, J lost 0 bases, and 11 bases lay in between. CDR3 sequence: CASSSLGPSYEQYF. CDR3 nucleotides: TGTGCCAGTAGTTCTCTCGGTCCCTCCTACGAGCAGTACTTC.